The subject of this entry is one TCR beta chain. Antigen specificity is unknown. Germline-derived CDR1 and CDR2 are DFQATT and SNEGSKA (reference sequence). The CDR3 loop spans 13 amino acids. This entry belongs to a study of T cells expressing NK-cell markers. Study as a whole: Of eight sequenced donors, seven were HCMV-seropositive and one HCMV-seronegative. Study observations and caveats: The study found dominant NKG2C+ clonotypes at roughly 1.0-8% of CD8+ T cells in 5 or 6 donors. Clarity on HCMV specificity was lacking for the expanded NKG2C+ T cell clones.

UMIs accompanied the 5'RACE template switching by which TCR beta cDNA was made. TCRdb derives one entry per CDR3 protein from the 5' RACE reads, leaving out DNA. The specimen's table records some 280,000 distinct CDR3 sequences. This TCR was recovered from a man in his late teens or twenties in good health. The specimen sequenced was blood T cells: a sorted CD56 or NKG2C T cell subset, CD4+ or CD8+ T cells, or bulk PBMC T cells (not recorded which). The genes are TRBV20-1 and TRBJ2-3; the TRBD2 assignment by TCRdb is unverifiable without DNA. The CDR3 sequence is CSAIRLAGDTQYF.